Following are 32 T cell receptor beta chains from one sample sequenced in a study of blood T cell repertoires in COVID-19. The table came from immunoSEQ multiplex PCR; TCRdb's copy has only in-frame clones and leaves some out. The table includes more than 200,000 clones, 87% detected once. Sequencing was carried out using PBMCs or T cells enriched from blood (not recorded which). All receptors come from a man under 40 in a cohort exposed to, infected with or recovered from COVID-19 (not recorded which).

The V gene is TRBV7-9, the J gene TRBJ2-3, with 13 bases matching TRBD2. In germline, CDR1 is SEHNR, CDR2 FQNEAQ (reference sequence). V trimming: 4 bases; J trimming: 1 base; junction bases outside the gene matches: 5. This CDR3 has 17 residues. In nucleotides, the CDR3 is TGTGCCAGCAGCTCGGGACTAGCGGGGTCTCGCACAGATACGCAGTATTTT. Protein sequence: CASSSGLAGSRTDTQYF.

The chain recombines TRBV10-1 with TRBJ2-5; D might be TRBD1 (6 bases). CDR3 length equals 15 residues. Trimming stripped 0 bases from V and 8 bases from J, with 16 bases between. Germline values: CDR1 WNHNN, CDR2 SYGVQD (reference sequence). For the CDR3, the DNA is TGCGCCAGCAGTGAGTCGAACAGGGCCCAAGCAACCCAGTACTTC. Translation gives CASSESNRAQATQYF.

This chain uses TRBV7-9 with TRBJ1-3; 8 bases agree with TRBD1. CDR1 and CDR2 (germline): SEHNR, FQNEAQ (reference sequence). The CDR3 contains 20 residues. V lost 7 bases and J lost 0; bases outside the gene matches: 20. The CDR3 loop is CASTDRDRSLTTYSGNTIYF. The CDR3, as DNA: TGTGCCAGCACCGACCGGGACAGGTCTTTAACAACCTACTCTGGAAACACCATATATTTT.

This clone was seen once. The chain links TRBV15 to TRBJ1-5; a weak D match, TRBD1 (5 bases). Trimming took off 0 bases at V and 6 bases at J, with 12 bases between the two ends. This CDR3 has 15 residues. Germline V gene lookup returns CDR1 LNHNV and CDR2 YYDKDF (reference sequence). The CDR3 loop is CATSRDLAGSQPQHF. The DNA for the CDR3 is TGTGCCACCAGCAGAGATCTGGCAGGGTCTCAGCCCCAGCATTTT.

CDR3 in DNA: TGCGCCAGCAGCTTGGGGGGCGGTCAGCCCCAGCATTTT. Amino acids: CASSLGGGQPQHF. The rearrangement uses TRBV5-1 and TRBJ1-5; possibly TRBD1 for D (5 bases). Germline V gene lookup returns CDR1 SGHRS and CDR2 YFSETQ. This CDR3 spans 13 amino acids. Trimming removed 0 bases from V and 6 bases from J, with 7 bases in between.

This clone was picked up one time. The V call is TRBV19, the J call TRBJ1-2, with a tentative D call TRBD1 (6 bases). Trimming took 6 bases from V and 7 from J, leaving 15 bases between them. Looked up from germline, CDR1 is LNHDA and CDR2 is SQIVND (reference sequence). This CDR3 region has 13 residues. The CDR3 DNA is TGTGCCAGTAGAACGGGGGGGCTCTCTGGCTACACCTTC. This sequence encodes CASRTGGLSGYTF.

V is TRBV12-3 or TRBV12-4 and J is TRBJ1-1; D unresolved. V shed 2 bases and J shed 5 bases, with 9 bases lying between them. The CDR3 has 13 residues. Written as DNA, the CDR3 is TGTGCCAGCAGTTTAAGAGTTTTTACTGAAGCTTTCTTT. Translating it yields CASSLRVFTEAFF.

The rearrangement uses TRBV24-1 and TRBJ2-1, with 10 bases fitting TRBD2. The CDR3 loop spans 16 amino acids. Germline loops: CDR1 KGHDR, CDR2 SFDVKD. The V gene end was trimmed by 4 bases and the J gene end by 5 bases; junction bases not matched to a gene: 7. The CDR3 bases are TGTGCCACCAGTGACCCGGCTAGCGGGGGTGACAATGAGCAGTTCTTC. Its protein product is CATSDPASGGDNEQFF.

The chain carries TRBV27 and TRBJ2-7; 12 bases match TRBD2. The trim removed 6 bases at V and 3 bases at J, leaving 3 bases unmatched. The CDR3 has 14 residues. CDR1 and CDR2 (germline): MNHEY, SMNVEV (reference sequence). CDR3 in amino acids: CASRSGLAGYEQYF. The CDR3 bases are TGTGCCAGCAGATCGGGACTAGCGGGCTACGAGCAGTACTTC.

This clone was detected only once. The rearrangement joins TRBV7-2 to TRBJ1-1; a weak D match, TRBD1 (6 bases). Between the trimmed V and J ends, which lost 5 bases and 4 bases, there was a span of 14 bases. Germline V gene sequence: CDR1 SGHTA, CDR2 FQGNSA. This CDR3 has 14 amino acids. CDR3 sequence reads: CASSLGRGGTEAFF. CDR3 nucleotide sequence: TGTGCCAGCAGCCTAGGGAGGGGGGGCACTGAAGCTTTCTTT.

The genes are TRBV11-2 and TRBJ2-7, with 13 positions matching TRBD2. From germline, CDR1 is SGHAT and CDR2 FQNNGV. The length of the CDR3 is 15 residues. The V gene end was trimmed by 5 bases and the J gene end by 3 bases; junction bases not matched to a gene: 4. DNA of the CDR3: TGTGCCAGCAGCACACGGACTAGCGGGAGCTACGAGCAGTACTTC. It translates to CASSTRTSGSYEQYF.

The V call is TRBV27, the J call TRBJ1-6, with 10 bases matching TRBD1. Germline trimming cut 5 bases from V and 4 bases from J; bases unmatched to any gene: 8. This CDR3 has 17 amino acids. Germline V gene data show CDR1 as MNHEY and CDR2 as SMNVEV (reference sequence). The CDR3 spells CASSPTGTGVYNSPLHF. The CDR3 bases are TGTGCCAGCAGTCCAACCGGGACAGGGGTATATAATTCACCCCTCCACTTT.

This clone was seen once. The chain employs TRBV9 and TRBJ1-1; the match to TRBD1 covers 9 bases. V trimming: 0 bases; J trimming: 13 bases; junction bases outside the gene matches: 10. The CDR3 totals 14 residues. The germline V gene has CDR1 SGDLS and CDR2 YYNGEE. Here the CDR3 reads CASSVVQGATVVFF. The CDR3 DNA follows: TGTGCCAGCAGCGTAGTACAGGGGGCGACTGTTGTTTTCTTT.

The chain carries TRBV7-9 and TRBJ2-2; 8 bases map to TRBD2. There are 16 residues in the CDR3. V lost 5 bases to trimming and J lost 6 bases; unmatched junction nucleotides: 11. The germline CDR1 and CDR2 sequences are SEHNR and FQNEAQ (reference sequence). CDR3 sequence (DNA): TGTGCCAGCAGCCCTGCGCCTAGGCGGGAGGCCGGGGAGCTGTTTTTT. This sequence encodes CASSPAPRREAGELFF.

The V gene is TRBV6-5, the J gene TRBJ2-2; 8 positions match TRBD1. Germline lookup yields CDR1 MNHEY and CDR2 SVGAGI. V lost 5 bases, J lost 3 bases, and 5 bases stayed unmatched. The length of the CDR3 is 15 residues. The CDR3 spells CASSTDRAYTGELFF. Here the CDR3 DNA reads TGTGCCAGCAGTACGGACAGGGCGTACACCGGGGAGCTGTTTTTT.

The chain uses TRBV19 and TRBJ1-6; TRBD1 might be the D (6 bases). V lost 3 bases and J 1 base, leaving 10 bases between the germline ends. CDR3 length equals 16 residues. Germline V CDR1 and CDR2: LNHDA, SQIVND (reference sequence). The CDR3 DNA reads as TGTGCCAGTAGTATGGCAGGGGCTTCCTATAATTCACCCCTCCACTTT. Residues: CASSMAGASYNSPLHF.

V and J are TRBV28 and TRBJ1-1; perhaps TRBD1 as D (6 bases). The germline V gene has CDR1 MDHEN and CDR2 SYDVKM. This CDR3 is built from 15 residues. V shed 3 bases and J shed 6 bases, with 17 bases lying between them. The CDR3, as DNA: TGTGCCAGCAGTTTTTGGGGGGGCGCGGAAGCTGAAGCTTTCTTT. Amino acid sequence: CASSFWGGAEAEAFF.

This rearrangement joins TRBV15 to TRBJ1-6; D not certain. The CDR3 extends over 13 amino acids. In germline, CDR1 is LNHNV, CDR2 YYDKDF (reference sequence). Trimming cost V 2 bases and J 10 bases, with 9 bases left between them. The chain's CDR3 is CATSRRQESPLHF. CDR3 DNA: TGTGCCACCAGCAGACGGCAGGAATCACCCCTCCACTTT. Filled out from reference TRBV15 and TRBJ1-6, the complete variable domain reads DAMVIQNPRYQVTQFGKPVTLSCSQTLNHNVMYWYQQKSSQAPKLLFHYYDKDFNNEADTPDNFQSRRPNTSFCFLDIRSPGLGDTAMYLCATSRRQESPLHFGNGTRLTVT.

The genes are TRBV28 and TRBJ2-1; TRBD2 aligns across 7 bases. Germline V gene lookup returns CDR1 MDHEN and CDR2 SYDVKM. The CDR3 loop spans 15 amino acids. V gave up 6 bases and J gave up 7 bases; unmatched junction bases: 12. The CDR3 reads CASSSTGTIINEQFF. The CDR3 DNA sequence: TGTGCCAGCAGCTCAACCGGGACTATTATAAATGAGCAGTTCTTC.

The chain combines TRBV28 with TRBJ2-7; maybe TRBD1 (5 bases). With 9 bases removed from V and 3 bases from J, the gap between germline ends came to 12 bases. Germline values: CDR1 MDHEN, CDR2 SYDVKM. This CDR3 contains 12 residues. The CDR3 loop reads CARNRHNYEQYF. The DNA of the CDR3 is TGTGCCAGAAACAGGCATAACTACGAGCAGTACTTC.

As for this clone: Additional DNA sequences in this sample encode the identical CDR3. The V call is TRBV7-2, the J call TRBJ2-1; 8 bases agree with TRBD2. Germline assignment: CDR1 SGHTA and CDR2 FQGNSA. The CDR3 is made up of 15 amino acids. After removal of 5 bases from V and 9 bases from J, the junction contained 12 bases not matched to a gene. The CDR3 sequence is CASSPLSGGPGEQFF. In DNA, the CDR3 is TGTGCCAGCAGCCCTCTCTCGGGAGGGCCGGGTGAGCAGTTCTTC.

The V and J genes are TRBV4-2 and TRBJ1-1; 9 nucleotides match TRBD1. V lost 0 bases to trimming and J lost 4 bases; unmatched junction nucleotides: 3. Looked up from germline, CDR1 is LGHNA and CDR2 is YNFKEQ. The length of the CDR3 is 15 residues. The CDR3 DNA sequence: TGTGCCAGCAGCCAAGAAGAGGGACAGGGCACTGAAGCTTTCTTT. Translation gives CASSQEEGQGTEAFF.

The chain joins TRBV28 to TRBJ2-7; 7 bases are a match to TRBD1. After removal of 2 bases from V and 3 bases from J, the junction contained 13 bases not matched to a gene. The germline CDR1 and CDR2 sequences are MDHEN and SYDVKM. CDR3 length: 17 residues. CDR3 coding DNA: TGTGCCAGCAGTTTAGCGACAGGGTTAGCTTTGCTCTACGAGCAGTACTTC. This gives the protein CASSLATGLALLYEQYF.

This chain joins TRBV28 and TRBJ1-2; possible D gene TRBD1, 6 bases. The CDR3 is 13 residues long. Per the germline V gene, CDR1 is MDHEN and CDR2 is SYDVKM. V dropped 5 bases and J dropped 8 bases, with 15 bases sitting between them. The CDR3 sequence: CASSGGPMRGYTF. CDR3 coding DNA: TGTGCCAGCAGTGGGGGCCCTATGAGGGGCTACACCTTC.

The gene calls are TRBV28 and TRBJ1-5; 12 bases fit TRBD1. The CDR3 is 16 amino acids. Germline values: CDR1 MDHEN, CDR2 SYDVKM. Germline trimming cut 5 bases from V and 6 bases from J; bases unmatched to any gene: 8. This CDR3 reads CASSVGGTGGVQPQHF. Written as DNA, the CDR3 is TGTGCCAGCAGTGTAGGCGGGACAGGGGGCGTTCAGCCCCAGCATTTT.

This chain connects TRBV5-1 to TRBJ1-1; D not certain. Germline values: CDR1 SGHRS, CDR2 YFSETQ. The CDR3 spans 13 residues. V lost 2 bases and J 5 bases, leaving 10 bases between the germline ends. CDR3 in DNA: TGCGCCAGCAGCTTAGGAGGGAGGACTGAAGCTTTCTTT. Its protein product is CASSLGGRTEAFF. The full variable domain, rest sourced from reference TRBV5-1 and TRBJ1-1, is KAGVTQTPRYLIKTRGQQVTLSCSPISGHRSVSWYQQTPGQGLQFLFEYFSETQRNKGNFPGRFSGRQFSNSRSEMNVSTLELGDSALYLCASSLGGRTEAFFGQGTRLTVV.

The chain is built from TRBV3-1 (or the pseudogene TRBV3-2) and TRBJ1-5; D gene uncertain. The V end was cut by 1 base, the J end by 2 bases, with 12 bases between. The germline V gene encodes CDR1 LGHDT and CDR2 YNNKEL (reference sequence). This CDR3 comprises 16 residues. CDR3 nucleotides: TGTGCCAGCAGCCAAGGGGTCACAGTAGGCAATCAGCCCCAGCATTTT. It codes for CASSQGVTVGNQPQHF.

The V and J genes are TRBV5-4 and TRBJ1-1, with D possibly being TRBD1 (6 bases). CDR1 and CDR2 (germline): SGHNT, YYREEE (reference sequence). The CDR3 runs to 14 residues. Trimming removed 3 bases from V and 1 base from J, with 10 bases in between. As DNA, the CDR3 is TGTGCCAGCAGCTACGTACAGGGGAACACTGAAGCTTTCTTT. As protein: CASSYVQGNTEAFF.

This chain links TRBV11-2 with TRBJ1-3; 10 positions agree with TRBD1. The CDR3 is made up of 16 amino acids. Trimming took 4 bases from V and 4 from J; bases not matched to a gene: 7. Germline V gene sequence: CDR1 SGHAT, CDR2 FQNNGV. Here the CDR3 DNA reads TGTGCCAGCAGCTATTCGACAGGGGGCTACGGAAACACCATATATTTT. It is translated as CASSYSTGGYGNTIYF.

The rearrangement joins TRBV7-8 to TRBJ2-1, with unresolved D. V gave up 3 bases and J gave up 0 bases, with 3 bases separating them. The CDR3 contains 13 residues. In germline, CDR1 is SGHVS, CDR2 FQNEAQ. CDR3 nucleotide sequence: TGTGCCAGCAGCTTTTACTCCTACAATGAGCAGTTCTTC. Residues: CASSFYSYNEQFF.

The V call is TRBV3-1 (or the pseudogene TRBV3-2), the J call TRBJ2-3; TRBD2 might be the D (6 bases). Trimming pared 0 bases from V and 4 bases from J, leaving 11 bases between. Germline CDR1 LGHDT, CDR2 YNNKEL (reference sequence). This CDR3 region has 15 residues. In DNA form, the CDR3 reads TGTGCCAGCAGCCAAGAGAGACTAGTCGCAGATACGCAGTATTTT. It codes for CASSQERLVADTQYF.

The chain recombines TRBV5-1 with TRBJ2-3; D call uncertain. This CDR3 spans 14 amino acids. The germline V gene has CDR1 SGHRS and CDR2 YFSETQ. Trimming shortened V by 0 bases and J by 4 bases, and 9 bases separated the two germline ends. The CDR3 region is CASSLDPGSDTQYF. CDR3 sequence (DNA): TGCGCCAGCAGCTTGGATCCAGGTTCAGATACGCAGTATTTT.